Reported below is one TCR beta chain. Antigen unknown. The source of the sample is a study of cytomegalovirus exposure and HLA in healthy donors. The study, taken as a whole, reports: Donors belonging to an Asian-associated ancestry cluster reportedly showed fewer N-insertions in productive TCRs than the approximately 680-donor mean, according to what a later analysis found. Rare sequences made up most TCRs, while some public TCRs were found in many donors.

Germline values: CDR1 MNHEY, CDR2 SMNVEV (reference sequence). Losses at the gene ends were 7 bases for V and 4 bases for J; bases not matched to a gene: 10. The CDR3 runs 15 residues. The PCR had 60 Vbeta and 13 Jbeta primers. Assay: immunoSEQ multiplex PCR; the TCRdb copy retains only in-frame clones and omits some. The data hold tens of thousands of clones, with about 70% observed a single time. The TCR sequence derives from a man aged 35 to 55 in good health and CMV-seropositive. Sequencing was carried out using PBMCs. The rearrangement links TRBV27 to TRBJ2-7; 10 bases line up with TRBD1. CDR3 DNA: TGTGCCAGCACCTGGGGGGGGACAGGGGTGTACGAGCAGTACTTC. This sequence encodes CASTWGGTGVYEQYF.